Following are 8 T cell receptor beta chains from one sample sequenced in a study of Tregs in tolerant kidney transplant recipients. Measured with immunoSEQ multiplex PCR; TCRdb has only the in-frame clones, and not every one. The sample contains more than 70,000 clones, over 75% of which appear only once. Recipients received nonmyeloablative bone marrow transplants from related graft donors, with transient mixed chimerism. Sequenced here: CD4+ T cells from blood (PBMCs), sampled 24 months after the transplant. The receptors were sampled from a human patient who received a combined kidney and bone marrow transplant. The T cells may come from the graft donor.

This clone occurred once. This chain links TRBV28 with TRBJ1-4; tentative D call: TRBD1 (5 bases). Trimming removed 10 bases at V and 4 bases at J, with 19 bases between. The germline CDR1 and CDR2 sequences are MDHEN and SYDVKM. The CDR3 runs 15 residues. CDR3 in amino acids: CAISISGSLNEKLFF. The CDR3 nucleotides read TGTGCCATCTCAATTTCAGGGTCCCTTAATGAAAAACTGTTTTTT.

This sequence joins TRBV4-1 and TRBJ1-2; 7 bases are shared with TRBD1. The CDR3 has 14 residues. From germline, CDR1 is MGHRA and CDR2 YSYEKL. Trimming removed 1 base from V and 5 bases from J; junction bases left unmatched: 4. As DNA, the CDR3 is TGCGCCAGCAGCCAAGGACAGGGTCCATATGGCTACACCTTC. Translation gives CASSQGQGPYGYTF.

The rearrangement links TRBV6-1 to TRBJ1-5; 7 nucleotides agree with TRBD1. V shed 6 bases, J shed 4 bases, and the junction held 6 bases outside the gene matches. Per germline, CDR1 MNHNS and CDR2 SASEGT. CDR3 length equals 14 residues. For the CDR3, the DNA is TGTGCCAGCAGGACCGGGACAGTAAATCAGCCCCAGCATTTT. Amino acids: CASRTGTVNQPQHF.

The V and J genes are TRBV7-2 and TRBJ2-3, with a tentative D call TRBD2 (5 bases). The ends were cut back, 1 base at V and 5 bases at J, with 7 bases in the middle. The CDR3 is made up of 13 amino acids. CDR1 and CDR2 (germline): SGHTA, FQGNSA. CDR3 protein: CASSLEREDTQYF. CDR3 in DNA: TGTGCCAGCAGCTTAGAGAGGGAAGATACGCAGTATTTT.

This clone has more than one count but fewer than ten. This rearrangement joins TRBV14 to TRBJ1-6, with 7 bases lining up with TRBD1. Germline values: CDR1 SGHDN, CDR2 FVKESK. The CDR3 is made up of 15 amino acids. The V segment lost 6 bases and the J segment 8 bases; nucleotides outside the gene matches: 10. CDR3: CASSASGQGDSPLHF. CDR3 bases: TGTGCCAGCAGTGCTTCAGGGCAGGGGGATTCACCCCTCCACTTT.

This chain links TRBV27 with TRBJ2-7; TRBD1 is a possible D gene (6 bases). V was shortened by 10 bases and J by 2 bases, with 18 bases between the two germline ends. Germline V CDR1 and CDR2: MNHEY, SMNVEV (reference sequence). This CDR3 region has 14 residues. The CDR3 region is CATALGHRAYEQYF. The CDR3 region has the DNA TGTGCCACCGCTCTGGGACATAGGGCCTACGAGCAGTACTTC.

The V and J genes are TRBV6-5 and TRBJ2-1, with a weak D call TRBD2 (5 bases). V was shortened by 2 bases and J by 1 base, with 9 bases between the two germline ends. Germline V lookup: CDR1 MNHEY, CDR2 SVGAGI. The CDR3 has 15 amino acids. CDR3 in DNA: TGTGCCAGCAGTTACCGGGGAGAGTCCTACAATGAGCAGTTCTTC. It is translated as CASSYRGESYNEQFF.

This sequence joins TRBV7-9 and TRBJ2-3; tentative D call: TRBD1 (6 bases). The germline CDR1 and CDR2 sequences are SEHNR and FQNEAQ (reference sequence). Trimming took off 8 bases at V and 1 base at J, with 25 bases between the two ends. The CDR3 covers 18 residues. CDR3 sequence: CASGRKQGTYFRTDTQYF. For the CDR3, the DNA is TGTGCCAGCGGCCGCAAACAAGGGACATATTTTCGCACAGATACGCAGTATTTT.